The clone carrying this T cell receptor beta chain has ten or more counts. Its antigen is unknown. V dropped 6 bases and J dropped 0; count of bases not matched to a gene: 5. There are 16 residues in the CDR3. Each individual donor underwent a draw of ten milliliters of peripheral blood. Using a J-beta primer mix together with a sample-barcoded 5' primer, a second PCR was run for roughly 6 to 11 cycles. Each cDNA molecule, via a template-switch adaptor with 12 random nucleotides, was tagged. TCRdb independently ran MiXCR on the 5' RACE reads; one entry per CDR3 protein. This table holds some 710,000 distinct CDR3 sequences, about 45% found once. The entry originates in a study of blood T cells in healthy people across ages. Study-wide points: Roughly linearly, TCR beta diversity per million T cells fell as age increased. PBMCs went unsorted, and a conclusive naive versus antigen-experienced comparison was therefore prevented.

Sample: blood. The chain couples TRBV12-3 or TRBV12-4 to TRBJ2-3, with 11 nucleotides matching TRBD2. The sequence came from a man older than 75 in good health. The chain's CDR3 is CASRKRTSGSTDTQYF. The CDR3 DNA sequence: TGTGCCAGCAGGAAGAGGACTAGCGGGAGCACAGATACGCAGTATTTT.